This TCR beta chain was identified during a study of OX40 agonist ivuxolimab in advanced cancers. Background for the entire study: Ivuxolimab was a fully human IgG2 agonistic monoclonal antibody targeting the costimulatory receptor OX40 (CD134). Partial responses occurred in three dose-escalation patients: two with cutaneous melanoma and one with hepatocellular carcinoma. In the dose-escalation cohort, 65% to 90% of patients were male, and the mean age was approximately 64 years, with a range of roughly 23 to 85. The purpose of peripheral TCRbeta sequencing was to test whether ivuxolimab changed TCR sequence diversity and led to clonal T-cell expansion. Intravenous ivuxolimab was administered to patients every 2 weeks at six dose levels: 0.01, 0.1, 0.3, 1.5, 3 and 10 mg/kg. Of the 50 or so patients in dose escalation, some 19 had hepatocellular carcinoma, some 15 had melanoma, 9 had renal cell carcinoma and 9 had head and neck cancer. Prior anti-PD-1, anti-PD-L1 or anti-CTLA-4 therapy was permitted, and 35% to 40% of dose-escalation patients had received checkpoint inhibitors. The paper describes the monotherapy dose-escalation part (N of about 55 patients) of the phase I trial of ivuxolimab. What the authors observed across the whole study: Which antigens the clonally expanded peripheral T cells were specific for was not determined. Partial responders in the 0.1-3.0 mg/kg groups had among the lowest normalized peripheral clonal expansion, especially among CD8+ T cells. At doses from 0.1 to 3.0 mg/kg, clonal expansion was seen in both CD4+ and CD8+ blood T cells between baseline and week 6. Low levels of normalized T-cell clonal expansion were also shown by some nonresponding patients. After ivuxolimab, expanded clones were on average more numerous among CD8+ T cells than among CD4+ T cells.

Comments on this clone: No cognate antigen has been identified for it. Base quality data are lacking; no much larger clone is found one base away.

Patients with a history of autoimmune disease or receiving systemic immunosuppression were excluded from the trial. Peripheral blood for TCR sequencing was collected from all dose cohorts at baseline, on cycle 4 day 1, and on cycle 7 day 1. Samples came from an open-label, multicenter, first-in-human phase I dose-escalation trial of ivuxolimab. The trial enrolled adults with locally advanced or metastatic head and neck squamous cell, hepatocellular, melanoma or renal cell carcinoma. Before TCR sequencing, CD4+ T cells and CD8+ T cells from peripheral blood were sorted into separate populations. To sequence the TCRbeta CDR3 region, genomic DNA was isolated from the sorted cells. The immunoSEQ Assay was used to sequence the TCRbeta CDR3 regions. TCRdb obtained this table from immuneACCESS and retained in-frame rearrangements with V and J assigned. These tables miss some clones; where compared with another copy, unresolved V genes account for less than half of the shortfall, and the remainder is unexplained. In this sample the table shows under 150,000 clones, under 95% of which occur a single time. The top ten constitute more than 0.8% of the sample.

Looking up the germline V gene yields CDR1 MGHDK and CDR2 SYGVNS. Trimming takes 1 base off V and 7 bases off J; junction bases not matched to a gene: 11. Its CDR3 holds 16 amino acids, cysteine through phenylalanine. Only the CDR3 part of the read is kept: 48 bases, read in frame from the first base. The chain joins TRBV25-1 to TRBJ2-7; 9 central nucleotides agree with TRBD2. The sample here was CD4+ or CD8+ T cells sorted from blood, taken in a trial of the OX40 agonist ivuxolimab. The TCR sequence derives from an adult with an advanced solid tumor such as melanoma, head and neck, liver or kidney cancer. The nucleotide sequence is TGTGCCAGCAGTGAATTGGCTAGCGGGGTAGATGGGGAGCAGTACTTC. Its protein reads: CASSELASGVDGEQYF.